This TCR beta chain was documented in a study of shared clonotypes between healthy human individuals. Whole-study findings and limits: Rarefaction indicated that sorted-subset sequencing remained incomplete although depth was large.

TCRdb's table, derived via immunoSEQ multiplex PCR, lists solely in-frame clones and lacks some. The table has approximately 2.5 million clones, 90% to 95% seen once. V was pared by 3 bases and J by 5 bases, with 10 bases between. CDR3 length equals 13 residues. Germline values: CDR1 KGHSH, CDR2 LQKENI. For this clone: The antigen is undetermined. Additional DNA sequences in this sample encode the identical CDR3.

The donors were all Caucasian adults (living in Nashville, Tennessee). Researchers partitioned CD4+ cells into CD45RA+ naive and CD45RA-negative memory subsets. The TCR originated in a man aged 18 to 35 in good health. Some clones in this sample may be carry-over from other donors' samples. The sample comprised naive CD4+ T cells from PBMCs. Subset given: CD45RA+ positively selected. This chain links TRBV18 with TRBJ2-5; D not resolved. The CDR3 DNA follows: TGTGCCAGCTCACCCGGCATTGAGGAGACCCAGTACTTC. Encoded protein: CASSPGIEETQYF.